A selection of T cell receptor beta chains follows, all from one sample in a study of blood T cell repertoires in COVID-19. TCRdb keeps only in-frame clones here, not all; method: immunoSEQ multiplex PCR. The table has 250,000 to 300,000 clones, 86% seen once. The sequencing sample was made of peripheral blood. Receptors originate from a man younger than 35 with active or convalescent COVID-19. Each CDR3 is given with its conserved first and last residue. Fields, in order: J gene, clone size, V gene, D gene, CDR3 DNA, CDR3 protein. A D gene is named only where the DNA matches it firmly. A clone size is listed for some rows: how often the clone was seen (once, few, many), or a class if it is expanded.

TRBJ2-7 . TRBV28 TRBD1 TGTGCCAGCAGTTTACAGGGGGCGGTGAACGAGCAGTACTTC CASSLQGAVNEQYF
TRBJ1-1 . TRBV6-5 . TGTGCCAGCAGTCTGACGGAAAGAGGCACTGAAGCTTTCTTT CASSLTERGTEAFF
TRBJ1-3 . TRBV4-1 . TGCGCCAGCAGCCAAGAGACGATCCGGGGGAGCTCTGGAAACACCATATATTTT CASSQETIRGSSGNTIYF
TRBJ2-3 . TRBV7-2 . TGTGCCAGCAGCTTAGCCCTCTCCGGGGGATACGCAGATACGCAGTATTTT CASSLALSGGYADTQYF
TRBJ2-7 . TRBV7-9 . TGTGCCAGCAGCTTAAGTCCCGGCGAGCAGTACTTC CASSLSPGEQYF
TRBJ1-5 . TRBV12-5 . TGTGCTAGTGGCTACCCCGGTCCGCAGGCCCAGCATTTT CASGYPGPQAQHF
TRBJ1-5 few TRBV19 TRBD1 TGTGCCAGTAGTACGTATACTACAGGGGTGAGTCAGCCCCAGCATTTT CASSTYTTGVSQPQHF
TRBJ1-2 . TRBV6-1 TRBD1 TGTGCCAGCAGTGAACCGGGACAGGGAGCACGCTTCTATGGCTACACCTTC CASSEPGQGARFYGYTF
TRBJ1-6 . TRBV7-3 TRBD1 TGTGCCAGCAGCCGACAGGGCTCCTCGGGCGGTGGGTCACCCCTCCACTTT CASSRQGSSGGGSPLHF
TRBJ1-1 . TRBV5-1 . TGCGCCAGCAGCGGCCGGACAGCCGAAGCTTTCTTT CASSGRTAEAFF
TRBJ2-2 . TRBV11-2 TRBD1 TGTGCCAGCAGCCCCCGACAGGGGACGGCCACCGGGGAGCTGTTTTTT CASSPRQGTATGELFF
TRBJ2-3 . TRBV7-2 TRBD2 TGTGCCAGCAGCTGGAGACCTAGCGGGGGGTCAGATACCACAGATACGCAGTATTTT CASSWRPSGGSDTTDTQYF
TRBJ2-3 . TRBV6-4 TRBD1 TGTGCCAGCAGTGACTCGGGACAGGGTTCAGATACGCAGTATTTT CASSDSGQGSDTQYF
TRBJ1-4 . TRBV18 . TGTGCCAGCTCACTCCTCCAGGGTGATGAAAAACTGTTTTTT CASSLLQGDEKLFF
TRBJ2-5 . TRBV7-2 TRBD2 TGTGCCAGCGGAAAGTTTACTAGCGGCCAAGAGACCCAGTACTTC CASGKFTSGQETQYF
TRBJ2-5 . TRBV7-3 . TGTGCCAGCAGCTTATGGGCAGGGCCCCAAGAGACCCAGTACTTC CASSLWAGPQETQYF
TRBJ2-1 once TRBV21-1 . TGTGCCAGCAGCCCCCGAGGACACAGGGTGGGATCTGATGAGCAGTTCTTC CASSPRGHRVGSDEQFF
TRBJ2-3 . TRBV6-6 . TGTGCCAGCAGCCAACTAGCTAGCACAGATACGCAGTATTTT CASSQLASTDTQYF
TRBJ1-6 . TRBV19 TRBD1 TGTGCCAGTAAGGGACAGTCCGATTCACCCCTCCACTTT CASKGQSDSPLHF
TRBJ2-5 . TRBV14 . TGTGCCAGCAGCCAAGGAACGTTTTTTAGCAAAGAGACCCAGTACTTC CASSQGTFFSKETQYF
TRBJ2-5 . TRBV29-1 . TGCAGCGTTGTGTCAGGGGCTTTCCAAGAGACCCAGTACTTC CSVVSGAFQETQYF
TRBJ1-5 . TRBV30 . TGTGCCTGGAGTGCCTCGGAACAGGGTGGACAGCCCCAGCATTTT CAWSASEQGGQPQHF
TRBJ1-2 . TRBV29-1 . TGCAGCGTTGCAACAGGGTCGTCTGGCTACACCTTC CSVATGSSGYTF
TRBJ1-2 . TRBV5-1 . TGCGCCAGCAGCTCCTCGGGACTCTCTAACGGCTACACCTTC CASSSSGLSNGYTF
TRBJ1-5 few TRBV11-2 . TGTGCCAGCAGCCCCTCCAGGTCTCAGCCCCAGCATTTT CASSPSRSQPQHF
TRBJ2-7 . TRBV6-6 TRBD2 TGTGCCAGCAGTTACTCCGGCGGGAGGGCCTACGAGCAGTACTTC CASSYSGGRAYEQYF
TRBJ2-3 once TRBV24-1 . TGTGCCACCAGTGAGGGCACTTCAGCTTCTCGCACAGATACGCAGTATTTT CATSEGTSASRTDTQYF
TRBJ2-5 . TRBV19 TRBD2 TGTGCCAGTAGGGCGGCGGGGGAAGAGACCCAGTACTTC CASRAAGEETQYF
TRBJ2-1 . TRBV24-1 TRBD2 TGTGCCACCAGTGATTGGAGCGGGGGGGCCCACAATGAGCAGTTCTTC CATSDWSGGAHNEQFF
TRBJ2-5 once TRBV30 . TGTGCCTGGAGTGGGTTTCGGGAGACCCAGTACTTC CAWSGFRETQYF